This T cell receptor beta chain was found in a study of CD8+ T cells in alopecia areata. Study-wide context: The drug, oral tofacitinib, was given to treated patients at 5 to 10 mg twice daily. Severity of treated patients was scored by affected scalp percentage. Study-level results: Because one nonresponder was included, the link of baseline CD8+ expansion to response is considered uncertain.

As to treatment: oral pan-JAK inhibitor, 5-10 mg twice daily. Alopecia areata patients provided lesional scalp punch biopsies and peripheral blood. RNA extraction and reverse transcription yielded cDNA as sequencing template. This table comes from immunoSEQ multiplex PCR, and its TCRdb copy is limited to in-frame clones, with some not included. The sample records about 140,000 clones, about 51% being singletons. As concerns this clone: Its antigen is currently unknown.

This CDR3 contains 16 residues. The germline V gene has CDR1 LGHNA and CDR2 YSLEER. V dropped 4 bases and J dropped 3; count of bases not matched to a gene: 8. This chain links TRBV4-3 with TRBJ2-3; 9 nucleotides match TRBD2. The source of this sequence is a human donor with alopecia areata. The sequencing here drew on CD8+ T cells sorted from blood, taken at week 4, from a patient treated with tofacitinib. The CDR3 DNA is TGCGCCAGCAGCCCCCTTAGCGGGGGATTGACAGATACGCAGTATTTT. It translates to CASSPLSGGLTDTQYF.